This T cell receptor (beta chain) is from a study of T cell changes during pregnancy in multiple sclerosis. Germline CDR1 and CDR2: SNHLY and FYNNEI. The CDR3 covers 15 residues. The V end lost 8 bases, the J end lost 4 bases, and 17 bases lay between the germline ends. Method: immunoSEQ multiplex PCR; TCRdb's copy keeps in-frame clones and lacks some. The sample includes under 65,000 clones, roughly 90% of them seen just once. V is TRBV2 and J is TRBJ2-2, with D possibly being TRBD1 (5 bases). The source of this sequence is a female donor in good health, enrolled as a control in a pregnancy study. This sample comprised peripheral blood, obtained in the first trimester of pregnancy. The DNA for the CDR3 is TGTGCCAGCTTGTCCCTACAGGTGGGCACCGGGGAGCTGTTTTTT. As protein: CASLSLQVGTGELFF.